Each of the 32 T cell receptor beta chains below was sequenced from the same sample in a study of T cell repertoires in cytomegalovirus infection. TCRdb processed the reads anew with MiXCR; each CDR3 protein has one entry. Found here are approximately 990,000 distinct CDR3 sequences, approximately 33% of them singletons; the top ten hold over 10%. These receptors' targets are unknown. The sample in question was cultured CD8+ T cells from PBMCs, obtained from culture after CMV antigen stimulation. The origin of the receptors is a human donor in good health (CMV status not recorded). Some clones in this sample may be carry-over from other donors' samples.

This rearrangement joins TRBV23-1 to TRBJ2-3; D is ambiguous. TRBV23-1 counts as an open reading frame of uncertain function. Trimming took off 0 bases at V and 2 bases at J, with 15 bases between the two ends. There are 17 residues in the CDR3. The CDR3 spells CASSQSDDTRNTDTQYF. The CDR3 DNA reads as TGCGCCAGCAGTCAATCTGATGACACCCGTAACACAGATACGCAGTATTTT.

This clonotype occurred once. The gene calls are TRBV9 and TRBJ1-6, with D tentatively TRBD1 (6 bases). CDR1 is SGDLS and CDR2 is YYNGEE in the germline V gene. This CDR3 is 13 amino acids long. V lost 7 bases, J lost 10 bases, and 15 bases lay in between. The DNA of the CDR3 is TGTGCCAGCGGGGGGGACACAAGATCACCCCTCCACTTT. This codes for CASGGDTRSPLHF.

V gene TRBV20-1 combines with J gene TRBJ2-3, with 10 bases matching TRBD2. The CDR3 length is 13 residues. Germline-derived CDR1 and CDR2 are DFQATT and SNEGSKA (reference sequence). DNA for the CDR3: TGCACCGTAGCGGGAGGTTACACAGATACGCAGTATTTT. This sequence encodes CTVAGGYTDTQYF.

The chain uses TRBV20-1 and TRBJ1-5, with a weak D call TRBD1 (6 bases). The CDR3 spans 15 residues. Trimming cost V 2 bases and J 1 base, with 12 bases left between them. Germline CDR1 reads DFQATT; CDR2 reads SNEGSKA (reference sequence). The CDR3 protein is CSARNRVSSNQPQHF. CDR3 sequence (DNA): TGCAGTGCTAGAAACAGGGTCTCGAGCAATCAGCCCCAGCATTTT.

The V and J genes are TRBV7-9 and TRBJ2-1; the match to TRBD2 covers 14 bases. Germline values: CDR1 SEHNR, CDR2 FQNEAQ (reference sequence). The J segment lost 6 bases and the V segment lost 5 bases, leaving 15 bases of the junction unmatched. This CDR3 region has 19 residues. This chain's CDR3 is CASSPRAIGTSGGGNEQFF. CDR3 DNA: TGTGCCAGCAGCCCCCGCGCTATAGGGACTAGCGGGGGAGGCAATGAGCAGTTCTTC.

This clonotype showed up many times. The chain couples TRBV6-5 to TRBJ2-5; D is perhaps TRBD2 (5 bases). Trimming removed 6 bases from V and 2 bases from J, with 10 bases in between. Germline loops: CDR1 MNHEY, CDR2 SVGAGI. This CDR3 comprises 13 residues. The CDR3 region has the DNA TGTGCCAGCAGCTCCGGGATTCAAGAGACCCAGTACTTC. Encoded protein: CASSSGIQETQYF.

This clonotype was seen a few times. The chain joins TRBV6-2 or TRBV6-3 to TRBJ2-7; 9 bases are shared with TRBD1. Germline CDR1 and CDR2: MNHEY and SVGEGT. The V and J ends lost 10 bases and 5 bases, in that order; junction bases with no gene match: 3. This CDR3 comprises 11 residues. CDR3 in DNA: TGTGCCACCGACAGGGGGAACGAGCAGTACTTC. Translating it yields CATDRGNEQYF.

This chain uses TRBV7-9 with TRBJ2-5, with D possibly being TRBD1 (5 bases). The ends were cut back, 0 bases at V and 4 bases at J, with 9 bases in the middle. The CDR3 covers 14 residues. Germline V gene lookup returns CDR1 SEHNR and CDR2 FQNEAQ (reference sequence). CDR3 in amino acids: CASSLADRGETQYF. In DNA, the CDR3 is TGTGCCAGCAGCTTAGCCGACAGAGGAGAGACCCAGTACTTC.

The V and J genes are TRBV6-5 and TRBJ2-3; TRBD2 agrees at 8 bases. V gave up 0 bases and J gave up 2 bases; unmatched junction bases: 19. CDR3 length: 21 residues. Looked up from germline, CDR1 is MNHEY and CDR2 is SVGAGI. The CDR3 DNA reads TGTGCCAGCAGTTACTCTCATCCTTGGGATAGCGGGAATACCTCCACAGATACGCAGTATTTT. Translated: CASSYSHPWDSGNTSTDTQYF.

The table lists this clonotype with a few counts. This chain links TRBV28 with TRBJ2-7; D may be TRBD1 (5 bases). From germline, CDR1 is MDHEN and CDR2 SYDVKM. The CDR3 is made up of 16 amino acids. Trimming pared 3 bases from V and 5 bases from J, leaving 20 bases between. CDR3 in amino acids: CASSFRRGRVYDEQYV. The CDR3 region has the DNA TGTGCCAGCAGTTTTAGAAGGGGTAGAGTTTACGACGAGCAGTACGTC.

As regards this clonotype: It may be a read error: a sequence one base away is much more abundant. The J gene is TRBJ2-5, the V gene TRBV7-2; D possibly corresponds to TRBD2 (6 bases). CDR1 SGHTA and CDR2 FQGNSA come from the germline V gene. This CDR3 has 16 residues. Trimming cost V 1 base and J 5 bases, with 17 bases left between them. The CDR3 bases are TGTGCCAGCAGCTTAGTGCGCCCCGGGAGTCAGGAGACCCAGTACTTC. As protein: CASSLVRPGSQETQYF.

This rearrangement joins TRBV12-3 or TRBV12-4 to TRBJ1-2, with 8 bases that match TRBD1. Trimming at V came to 3 bases and at J to 3 bases, leaving 3 bases not matched to a gene. CDR3 length: 14 amino acids. The CDR3 here is CASSFWGQDYGYTF. CDR3 bases: TGTGCCAGCAGTTTTTGGGGACAGGACTATGGCTACACCTTC.

To note about this clonotype: A read error is possible here, since a much larger clone lies one base away. This is likely a read error, given that the CDR3 carries no conserved phenylalanine or tryptophan at its end. J is TRBJ2-3 and V is TRBV12-3 or TRBV12-4, with TRBD2 identical over 10 bases. Trimming removed 4 bases from V and 8 bases from J; junction bases left unmatched: 18. The CDR3 spans 18 residues. CDR3 loop: CASSSSLAGVPFLTTQYS. DNA for the CDR3: TGTGCCAGCAGTTCGAGTCTAGCGGGGGTCCCGTTCCTTACTACGCAGTATTCT.

This clonotype was detected many times. The CDR3 region has the DNA TGTGCCAGCACTCCCGGCGGGTCCTACAATGAGCAGTTCTTC. Translated, it gives CASTPGGSYNEQFF. The chain recombines TRBV27 with TRBJ2-1; tentatively, D is TRBD2 (5 bases). Trimming stripped 7 bases from V and 1 base from J, with 11 bases between. Per the germline V gene, CDR1 is MNHEY and CDR2 is SMNVEV (reference sequence). The length of the CDR3 is 14 residues.

This clonotype was counted only a few times. For the CDR3, the DNA is TGTGCCACTCCGGGACTGAGCACAGATACGCAGTATTTT. Translation gives CATPGLSTDTQYF. This chain joins TRBV6-1 and TRBJ2-3; TRBD2 is a possible D gene (6 bases). The V gene lost 10 bases and the J gene lost 0 bases, with 11 bases spanning the gap. The CDR3 runs to 13 residues. Germline CDR1 MNHNS, CDR2 SASEGT.

This clonotype was seen repeatedly, ten times or more. V is TRBV12-3 or TRBV12-4 and J is TRBJ2-3; D remains ambiguous. Trimming cost V 3 bases and J 2 bases, with 18 bases left between them. This CDR3 contains 17 residues. DNA of the CDR3: TGTGCCAGCAGTTTCACTCCTCGAAGACGGTACACAGATACGCAGTATTTT. This codes for CASSFTPRRRYTDTQYF.

The rearrangement uses TRBV5-4 and TRBJ2-5; perhaps TRBD2 as D (6 bases). This CDR3 region has 15 residues. From germline, CDR1 is SGHNT and CDR2 YYREEE (reference sequence). V shed 0 bases and J shed 1 base, with 10 bases lying between them. The chain's CDR3 is CASSLEEGLQETQYF. The CDR3 DNA sequence: TGTGCCAGCAGCTTGGAGGAGGGCCTCCAAGAGACCCAGTACTTC.

The table lists this clonotype with many counts. The J gene is TRBJ2-3, the V gene TRBV7-2, with D unresolved. The J call is doubtful: the DNA matches TRBJ2-5 better. This CDR3 has 11 amino acids. Germline lookup yields CDR1 SGHTA and CDR2 FQGNSA. CDR3 nucleotides: TGTGCCAGCAGCTCCGGGTACACCCAGTACTTC. It codes for CASSSGYTQYF.

This chain links TRBV9 with TRBJ1-6, with D unclear. The germline V gene has CDR1 SGDLS and CDR2 YYNGEE. This CDR3 comprises 12 residues. V lost 1 base, J lost 10 bases, and 6 bases lay in between. In DNA form, the CDR3 reads TGTGCCAGCAGCGTACTCTCCTCACCCCTCCACTTT. Translated: CASSVLSSPLHF.

This clonotype has a handful of counts. The genes are TRBV10-3 and TRBJ2-1; 10 nucleotides align to TRBD2. Germline lookup yields CDR1 ENHRY and CDR2 SYGVKD. The J segment lost 8 bases and the V segment lost 4 bases, leaving 11 bases of the junction unmatched. The CDR3 sequence is 16 residues long. Here the CDR3 reads CAISAKGTSAFDEQFF. As DNA, the CDR3 is TGTGCCATCAGTGCGAAAGGGACTAGCGCCTTCGATGAGCAGTTCTTC.

This chain joins TRBV12-3 or TRBV12-4 and TRBJ2-1, with TRBD1 as a possible D gene (5 bases). Trimming shortened V by 7 bases and J by 9 bases, and 19 bases separated the two germline ends. The CDR3 covers 14 residues. This CDR3 is CASTKGQLWGEQFF. The DNA of the CDR3 is TGTGCCAGCACAAAAGGACAATTGTGGGGTGAGCAGTTCTTC.

This clonotype has a count of ten or more. The chain employs TRBV12-3 or TRBV12-4 and TRBJ1-6; no clear D gene. The V end lost 1 base, the J end lost 5 bases, and 9 bases lay between the germline ends. The CDR3 is 15 amino acids. CDR3 sequence reads: CASSLVPSDNSPLHF. In nucleotides, the CDR3 is TGTGCCAGCAGTTTAGTACCTTCGGATAATTCACCCCTCCACTTT.

This clonotype was counted a few times. The CDR3 DNA follows: TGCGCCAGCAGCCAGTTCACTAGCGGGGGTACAGATACGCAGTATTTT. As protein: CASSQFTSGGTDTQYF. The chain couples TRBV4-1 to TRBJ2-3; 11 nucleotides agree with TRBD2. This CDR3 is 16 amino acids long. V trimming: 3 bases; J trimming: 3 bases; junction bases outside the gene matches: 5. The germline gives CDR1 MGHRA, CDR2 YSYEKL.

V gene TRBV7-3 combines with J gene TRBJ1-2; D is perhaps TRBD1 (5 bases). Trimming removed 1 base from V and 7 bases from J, with 10 bases in between. Germline-derived CDR1 and CDR2 are SGHTA and FQGTGA. This CDR3 comprises 13 residues. CDR3 sequence (DNA): TGTGCCAGCAGCTTAAGAACAGGAGCTGGCTACACCTTC. Protein product: CASSLRTGAGYTF.

The J gene is TRBJ1-2, the V gene TRBV27, with D possibly being TRBD1 (6 bases). CDR1 and CDR2 (germline): MNHEY, SMNVEV (reference sequence). Trimming left V 5 bases short and J 3 bases short, with 16 bases between. This CDR3 comprises 15 residues. DNA of the CDR3: TGTGCCAGCAGTGCATCCCGGGACACCTACTATGGCTACACCTTC. Translation gives CASSASRDTYYGYTF.

This clonotype was recorded many times. CDR3: CASSAGMDTEAFF. The CDR3 region has the DNA TGTGCCAGCAGCGCGGGGATGGACACTGAAGCTTTCTTT. V and J are TRBV11-3 and TRBJ1-1; D ambiguous. Germline CDR1 and CDR2: SGHNT and YENEEA. V was shortened by 5 bases and J by 3 bases, with 10 bases between the two germline ends. The CDR3 covers 13 residues.

This clonotype was picked up a small number of times. The V gene is TRBV7-2, the J gene TRBJ2-3; 10 nucleotides align to TRBD2. V was pared by 5 bases and J by 2 bases, with 4 bases of the junction left unmatched. The germline gives CDR1 SGHTA, CDR2 FQGNSA. This CDR3 contains 15 residues. The chain's CDR3 is CASSRTSGDTDTQYF. The CDR3 nucleotides are TGTGCCAGCAGCCGAACTAGCGGGGACACAGATACGCAGTATTTT.

In its sample, this clonotype was seen a few times. The chain carries TRBV2 and TRBJ2-2; the D is unclear. The V gene lost 5 bases and the J gene lost 9 bases, with 10 bases spanning the gap. Germline values: CDR1 SNHLY, CDR2 FYNNEI. The CDR3 length is 12 residues. CDR3 nucleotide sequence: TGTGCCAGCAGTCGGACCTCCTGGGAGCTGTTTTTT. Its translation is CASSRTSWELFF.

A note on this clonotype: This clone may be a read error of a much larger clone one base away. The V call is TRBV27, the J call TRBJ1-1; the D gene is possibly TRBD1 (6 bases). The CDR3 spans 14 residues. Trimming stripped 7 bases from V and 6 bases from J, with 18 bases between. Germline loops: CDR1 MNHEY, CDR2 SMNVEV (reference sequence). CDR3 nucleotides: TGTGCCAGCATTTCAAAGGGGGTGGCAGCTGAAGCTTTCTTT. Translation: CASISKGVAAEAFF.

The chain employs TRBV5-4 and TRBJ2-1, with D maybe TRBD2 (6 bases). Germline CDR1 reads SGHNT; CDR2 reads YYREEE (reference sequence). V was clipped by 0 bases and J by 5 bases, with 15 bases between them. This CDR3 contains 16 residues. DNA of the CDR3: TGTGCCAGCAGCTTGGTGGGGGGACTGGAGGACAATGAGCAGTTCTTC. Protein product: CASSLVGGLEDNEQFF.

This clonotype occurred many times. The chain uses TRBV6-5 and TRBJ1-5; unclear D gene. V lost 0 bases and J 2 bases, leaving 8 bases between the germline ends. The CDR3 has 15 residues. CDR1 is MNHEY and CDR2 is SVGAGI in the germline V gene. The CDR3 DNA follows: TGTGCCAGCAGTTACTCAACCGGGGGCAATCAGCCCCAGCATTTT. It translates to CASSYSTGGNQPQHF.

There are many counts of this clonotype. The rearrangement links TRBV7-2 to TRBJ2-7; D possibly corresponds to TRBD1 (6 bases). From germline, CDR1 is SGHTA and CDR2 FQGNSA. The V end lost 4 bases, the J end lost 3 bases, and 10 bases lay between the germline ends. The CDR3 length is 13 residues. In nucleotides, the CDR3 is TGTGCCAGCAGCTCGGACAGTTACTACGAGCAGTACGTC. This sequence encodes CASSSDSYYEQYV.